Described below is a single T cell receptor (beta chain) sequence and its context. Its antigen remains unknown. A J-beta primer mix and a sample-barcoded 5' primer were used in a second PCR of about 7 to 12 cycles. Each single sample gave us at least 3 million CDR3-containing paired-end reads. TCRdb independently ran MiXCR on the 5' RACE reads; one entry per CDR3 protein. The sample holds more than 500,000 distinct CDR3 sequences, about 26% seen once. This entry is derived from a study of blood T cells in healthy people across ages. Study-level findings and limits: The study could not conclusively compare naive and antigen-experienced cells, given its unsorted PBMCs. The unknown donor CMV status may have confounded expanded clonotype changes.

Trimming cost V 4 bases and J 0 bases, with 11 bases left between them. The CDR3 covers 15 residues. CDR1 is SSHAT, CDR2 FNYEAQ, per germline (reference sequence). The clonotype was recovered from a woman in her 70s in good health. V usage is TRBV7-7 and J usage is TRBJ2-3, with D unclear. The sequencing sample was made of blood. The CDR3 nucleotides read TGTGCCAGCAGCTACTCATCACATAGCACAGATACGCAGTATTTT. It codes for CASSYSSHSTDTQYF.